The rows below give T cell receptor beta chains drawn from one sample of a study of T cell responses to AZD1222 COVID-19 vaccine. Data came from immunoSEQ multiplex PCR; TCRdb stores just in-frame clones and leaves some out. The sample records 200,000 to 250,000 clones, about 94% being singletons. Sequences were derived from peripheral blood, sampled 28 days after the second dose of the MenACWY control vaccine. The origin of the receptors is an adult who received the MenACWY meningococcal vaccine as a control. CDR3s leave out the opening cysteine and the closing phenylalanine or tryptophan.

v_gene	j_gene	CDR3aa
TRBV6-1	TRBJ2-7	ASSEGGRYEQY
TRBV28	TRBJ2-7	ASSLGPGRSSYEQY
TRBV13	TRBJ2-7	ASSLGSLAGVGYEQY
TRBV9	TRBJ2-7	ASSKGLSAYEQY
TRBV7-2	TRBJ1-1	ASSLALGLNTEAF
TRBV11-1	TRBJ2-7	ASSSDRYEQY
TRBV5-4	TRBJ2-5	ASSLFRGGGSETQY
TRBV28	TRBJ1-5	ATHRGEGNQPQH
TRBV18	TRBJ1-6	ASKNSTGLGGSSPLH
TRBV5-4	TRBJ1-1	ASSLARQNTEAF
TRBV4-1	TRBJ1-4	ASSHFWAGPPREKLF
TRBV5-3	TRBJ1-2	ARSLIDSNYGYT
TRBV14	TRBJ2-4	ASSQDNRYIQY
TRBV4-3	TRBJ1-3	ASSQDRRAYGNTIY
TRBV20-1	TRBJ2-7	SAIDSFSGRRNEQY
TRBV28	TRBJ1-2	ASSLASYGYT
TRBV7-3	TRBJ2-3	ASSLKNTDTQY
TRBV28	TRBJ2-1	ASREGLAGVYNEQF
TRBV5-6	TRBJ2-7	ASSLGKGSNWGSYEQY
TRBV5-1	TRBJ2-7	ASSTGGHEQY
TRBV30	TRBJ1-1	AWSPGGSRMNTEAF
TRBV6-2/TRBV6-3	TRBJ1-6	ASSYPTGGNSPLH
TRBV10-3	TRBJ1-5	AIAGGDGAFSNQPQH
TRBV6-2/TRBV6-3	TRBJ1-5	ASSNGGQGGSQPQH
TRBV6-4	TRBJ2-2	ASSDSGTSGSPGELF
TRBV20-1	TRBJ2-5	SARVGETQY
TRBV15	TRBJ2-2	ATSRVKPGAGAAGELF
TRBV13	TRBJ2-6	ASSSGTGLAGANVLT
TRBV9	TRBJ2-7	ASSVGRTSGDEQY
TRBV6-5	TRBJ1-1	ASSYPGQNTEAF